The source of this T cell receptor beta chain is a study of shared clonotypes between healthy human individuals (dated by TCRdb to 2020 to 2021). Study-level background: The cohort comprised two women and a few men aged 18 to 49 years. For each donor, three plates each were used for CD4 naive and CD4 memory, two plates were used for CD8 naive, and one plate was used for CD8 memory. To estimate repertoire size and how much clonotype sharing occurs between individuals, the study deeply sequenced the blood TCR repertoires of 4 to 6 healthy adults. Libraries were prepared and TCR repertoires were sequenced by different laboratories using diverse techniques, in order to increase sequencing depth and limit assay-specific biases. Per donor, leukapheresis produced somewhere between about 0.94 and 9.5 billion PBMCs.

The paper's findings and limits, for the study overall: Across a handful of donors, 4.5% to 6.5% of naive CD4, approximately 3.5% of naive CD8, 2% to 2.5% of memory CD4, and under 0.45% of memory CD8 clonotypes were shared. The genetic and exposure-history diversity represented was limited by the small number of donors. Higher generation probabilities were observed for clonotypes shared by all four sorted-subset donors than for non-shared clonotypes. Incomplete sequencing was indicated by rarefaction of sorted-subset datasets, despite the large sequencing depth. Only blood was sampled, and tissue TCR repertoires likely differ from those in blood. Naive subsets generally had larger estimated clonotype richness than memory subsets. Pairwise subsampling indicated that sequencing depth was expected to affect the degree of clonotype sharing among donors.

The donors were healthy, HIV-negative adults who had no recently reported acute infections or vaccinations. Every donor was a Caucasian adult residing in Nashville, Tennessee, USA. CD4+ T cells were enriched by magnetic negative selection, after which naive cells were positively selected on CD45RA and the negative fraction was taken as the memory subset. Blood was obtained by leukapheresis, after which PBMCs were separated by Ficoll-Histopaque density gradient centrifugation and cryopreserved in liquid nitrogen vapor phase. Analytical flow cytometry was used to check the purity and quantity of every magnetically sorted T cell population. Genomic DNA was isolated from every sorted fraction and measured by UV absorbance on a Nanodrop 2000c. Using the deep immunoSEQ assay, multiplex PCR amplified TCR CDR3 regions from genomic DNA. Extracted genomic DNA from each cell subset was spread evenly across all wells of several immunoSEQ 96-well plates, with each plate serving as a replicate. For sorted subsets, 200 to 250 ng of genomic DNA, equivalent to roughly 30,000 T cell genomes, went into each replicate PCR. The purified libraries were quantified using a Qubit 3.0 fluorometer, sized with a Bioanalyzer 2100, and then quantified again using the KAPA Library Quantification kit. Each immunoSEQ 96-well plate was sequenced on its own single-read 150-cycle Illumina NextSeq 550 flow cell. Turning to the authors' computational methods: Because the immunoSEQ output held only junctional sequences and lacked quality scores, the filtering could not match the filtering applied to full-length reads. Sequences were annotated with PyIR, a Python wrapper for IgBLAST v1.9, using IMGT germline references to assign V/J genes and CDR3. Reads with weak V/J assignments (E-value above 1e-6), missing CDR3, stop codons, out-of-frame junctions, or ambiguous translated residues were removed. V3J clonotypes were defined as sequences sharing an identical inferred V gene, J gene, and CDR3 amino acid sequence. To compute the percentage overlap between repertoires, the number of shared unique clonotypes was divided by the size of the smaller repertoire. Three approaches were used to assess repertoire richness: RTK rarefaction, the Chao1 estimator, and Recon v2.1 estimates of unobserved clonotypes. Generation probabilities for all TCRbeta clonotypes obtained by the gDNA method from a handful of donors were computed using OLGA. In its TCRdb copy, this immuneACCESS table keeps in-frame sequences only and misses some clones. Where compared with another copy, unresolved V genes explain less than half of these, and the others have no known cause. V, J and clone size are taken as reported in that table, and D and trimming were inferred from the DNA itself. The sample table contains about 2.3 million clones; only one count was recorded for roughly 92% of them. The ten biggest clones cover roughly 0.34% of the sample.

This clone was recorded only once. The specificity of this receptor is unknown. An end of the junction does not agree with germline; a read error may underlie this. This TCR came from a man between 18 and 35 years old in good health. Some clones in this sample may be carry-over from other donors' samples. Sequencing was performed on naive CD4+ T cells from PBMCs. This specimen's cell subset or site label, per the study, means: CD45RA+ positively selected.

The CDR3: CSVAGGEAQYF. The DNA sequence reads TGCAGCGTTGCCGGAGGAGAGGCCCAGTACTTC. In this chain, TRBV29-1 is recombined with TRBJ2-5; a weak D assignment points to TRBD2 (5 bases agree). Inclusive of the bounding cysteine and phenylalanine, the CDR3 is 11 residues long. Left in the record is the CDR3 DNA by itself, 33 bases read in frame from the first base. In the germline V gene, CDR1 corresponds to SQVTM and CDR2 to ANQGSEA.